One and the same sample provided the 15 T cell receptor beta chains below, sequenced in a study of CXCR3-negative and CXCR3-positive naive CD8 T cells. Via 5' RACE with UMI labels, TRB cDNA libraries were prepared. One entry per CDR3 protein, without DNA, is what TCRdb gives after re-calling the 5' RACE reads. In all, the sample yields approximately 53,000 distinct CDR3 sequences. Sequencing was done on a sample of memory CD8+ T cells from blood. Receptors originate from a human donor in good health. Some clones in this sample may be carry-over from other donors' samples.

The chain joins TRBV29-1 to TRBJ2-1; the D call from TCRdb, TRBD2, cannot be confirmed without DNA. The CDR3 runs to 16 residues. CDR1 and CDR2 (germline): SQVTM, ANQGSEA. CDR3 in amino acids: CSVEGAGTSGSNEQFF.

The chain carries TRBV29-1 and TRBJ1-2; as DNA is missing, the TRBD1 call by TCRdb cannot be tested. There are 12 residues in the CDR3. Germline V gives CDR1 SQVTM, CDR2 ANQGSEA. The CDR3 sequence: CSGRDPCCGYTF. The complete variable domain, with remaining parts taken from reference TRBV29-1 and TRBJ1-2, reads SAVISQKPSRDICQRGTSLTIQCQVDSQVTMMFWYRQQPGQSLTLIATANQGSEATYESGFVIDKFPISRPNLTFSTLTVSNMSPEDSSIYLCSGRDPCCGYTFGSGTRLTVV.

The V call is TRBV19, the J call TRBJ2-3. Germline loops: CDR1 LNHDA, CDR2 SQIVND (reference sequence). This CDR3 is built from 13 residues. The chain's CDR3 is CASSKGIMDTQYF. Looking up the rest from reference TRBV19 and TRBJ2-3 gives the full variable domain: DGGITQSPKYLFRKEGQNVTLSCEQNLNHDAMYWYRQDPGQGLRLIYYSQIVNDFQKGDIAEGYSVSREKKESFPLTVTSAQKNPTAFYLCASSKGIMDTQYFGPGTRLTVL.

This chain connects TRBV5-6 to TRBJ2-7; TCRdb's D call, TRBD1, is unchecked because there is no DNA. Per germline, CDR1 SGHDT and CDR2 YYEEEE. The CDR3 is 15 amino acids. This CDR3 reads CASSQGQGASYEQYF.

V usage is TRBV14 and J usage is TRBJ1-1; TCRdb indicates TRBD1, and absent DNA this call remains unverified. CDR3 length equals 14 residues. The germline V gene has CDR1 SGHDN and CDR2 FVKESK. The chain's CDR3 is CASSLRRENTEAFF.

J is TRBJ1-1 and V is TRBV12-3 or TRBV12-4; lacking DNA, the TRBD1 call made by TCRdb goes unchecked. The CDR3 is 12 residues long. The CDR3 loop reads CASSLVRREAFF.

The chain links TRBV27 to TRBJ2-1; TCRdb's D call, TRBD1, is unchecked because there is no DNA. CDR1 and CDR2 (germline): MNHEY, SMNVEV (reference sequence). The CDR3 runs 14 residues. CDR3 amino acids: CASGGDSSYNEQFF.

The V gene is TRBV4-3, the J gene TRBJ2-7; TCRdb proposes TRBD1, but this gene call is untestable without DNA. The length of the CDR3 is 16 residues. Germline V lookup: CDR1 LGHNA, CDR2 YSLEER. CDR3 region: CASSQATGGISYEQYF.

The chain couples TRBV27 to TRBJ1-1; without DNA, the TCRdb call of TRBD1 cannot be checked. Germline-derived CDR1 and CDR2 are MNHEY and SMNVEV (reference sequence). The CDR3 is made up of 14 amino acids. Here the CDR3 reads CASSADRENTEAFF.

J is TRBJ2-3 and V is TRBV7-3; TCRdb's D gene call, TRBD1, goes unchecked for lack of DNA. This CDR3 is 15 amino acids long. The germline gives CDR1 SGHTA, CDR2 FQGTGA. CDR3 protein: CASSMTGGATDTQYF. The full variable domain, completed using reference TRBV7-3 and TRBJ2-3, is GAGVSQTPSNKVTEKGKYVELRCDPISGHTALYWYRQSLGQGPEFLIYFQGTGAADDSGLPNDRFFAVRPEGSVSTLKIQRTERGDSAVYLCASSMTGGATDTQYFGPGTRLTVL.

The chain carries TRBV9 and TRBJ2-1; TCRdb selects TRBD1, and the lack of DNA leaves this call unchecked. The CDR3 consists of 19 residues. Germline CDR1 and CDR2: SGDLS and YYNGEE. CDR3 residues: CASSVSRDRGAGAENEQFF.

The chain uses TRBV9 and TRBJ2-1. Germline V CDR1 and CDR2: SGDLS, YYNGEE. This CDR3 is 14 amino acids long. The CDR3 sequence is CASSVDLPNNEQFF.

V usage is TRBV6-2 or TRBV6-3 and J usage is TRBJ1-2; the D gene TCRdb calls, TRBD1, cannot be checked with no DNA. The CDR3 extends over 16 amino acids. The germline V gene encodes CDR1 MNHEY and CDR2 SVGEGT. The CDR3 reads CASSYAQVRFDYGYTF.

The chain combines TRBV6-6 with TRBJ2-7; checking the TCRdb D call of TRBD1 is not possible without DNA. Germline V lookup: CDR1 MNHNY, CDR2 SVGAGI (reference sequence). The CDR3 is 15 amino acids. The CDR3 sequence is CASSLQGSLSYEQYF.

This chain links TRBV11-2 with TRBJ2-3. The CDR3 sequence is 12 residues long. Germline V lookup: CDR1 SGHAT, CDR2 FQNNGV. This chain's CDR3 is CASSSYTITQYF.